This T cell receptor (beta chain) was captured in a study of graft-versus-host responses after intestinal transplantation. Findings of the study overall: The authors found GvH clones in recipient marrow, some appearing first in ileum or blood.

V shed 2 bases and J 4 bases; nucleotides not matched to a gene: 5. The germline V gene encodes CDR1 SGHTA and CDR2 FQGNSA. The CDR3 loop spans 15 amino acids. The graft tissue was processed, and this released both intraepithelial and lamina propria lymphocytes. For this clone: Its antigen is unidentified.

Libraries were prepared by immunoSEQ multiplex PCR; TCRdb keeps only in-frame clonotypes and omits some of them. The table includes 29,000 or so clones, over 60% detected once. V usage is TRBV7-2 and J usage is TRBJ2-1, with TRBD2 matching over 7 bases. This clonotype was obtained from a human patient who received an intestinal transplant, so some T cells may come from the graft donor. The specimen comprised ileum tissue, sampled 98 days after intestinal transplantation. The CDR3 spells CASSLLTSSYNEQFF. The CDR3 DNA follows: TGTGCCAGCAGCTTATTGACTAGCAGTTACAATGAGCAGTTCTTC. The full variable domain, with the rest looked up from reference TRBV7-2 and TRBJ2-1, is GAGVSQSPSNKVTEKGKDVELRCDPISGHTALYWYRQSLGQGLEFLIYFQGNSAPDKSGLPSDRFSAERTGGSVSTLTIQRTQQEDSAVYLCASSLLTSSYNEQFFGPGTRLTVL.